This paragraph reports one TCR beta chain. Its target is unknown. The data are from a study of response to subunit inactivated influenza vaccine. General study points: Each seasonal influenza vaccination recruits few new T cells, the authors suggested.

The junction had 4 bases not matched to a gene; V was cut back by 0 bases and J by 5 bases. Per germline, CDR1 KGHDR and CDR2 SFDVKD. The CDR3 extends over 17 amino acids. TCRdb re-called the RT-PCR reads through MiXCR, storing one row per CDR3 protein. The sample lists about 800,000 distinct CDR3 sequences, around 21% occurring once. The sequence derives from a man aged 45-65 years who received an inactivated influenza vaccine. The source material was PBMCs from blood, sampled around 5 days after vaccination. The genes are TRBV24-1 and TRBJ2-2, with 11 positions matching TRBD1. The CDR3: CATSDLRTGGTTGELFF. In DNA, the CDR3 is TGTGCCACCAGTGATTTGCGGACAGGGGGCACAACCGGGGAGCTGTTTTTT.